The 14 T cell receptor beta chains given below trace back to one sample, sequenced in a study of PD-1 blockade in classical Hodgkin lymphoma. Sequencing was performed with immunoSEQ multiplex PCR; in TCRdb, only in-frame clones are kept and a portion is missing. The sample has roughly 48,000 clones; about 89% are singletons. The sample's time point: cycle 4 day 1 (C4D1), after more than 5 weeks of nivolumab. After autologous stem cell transplantation all patients relapsed, and prior brentuximab vedotin exposure differed between cohorts. Here the sequenced sample was peripheral blood mononuclear cells (PBMCs), taken before the fourth cycle of nivolumab. The receptor source for this set is a human donor with classical Hodgkin lymphoma.

CDR3 bases: TGTGCCAGCAGTGACCAGTCAACTAATGAAAAACTGTTTTTT. Translation: CASSDQSTNEKLFF. The V gene is TRBV6-1, the J gene TRBJ1-4, with D uncertain. Germline CDR1 reads MNHNS; CDR2 reads SASEGT. The CDR3 is 14 amino acids. Trimming removed 3 bases at V and 0 bases at J, with 5 bases between.

The chain joins TRBV7-9 to TRBJ2-1, with 7 bases aligning to TRBD1. After removal of 5 bases from V and 9 bases from J, the junction contained 7 bases not matched to a gene. Germline CDR1 SEHNR, CDR2 FQNEAQ (reference sequence). The CDR3 runs to 13 residues. CDR3 amino acids: CASSPGQEGEQFF. CDR3 in DNA: TGTGCCAGCAGCCCCGGACAGGAAGGTGAGCAGTTCTTC.

The gene calls are TRBV4-3 and TRBJ2-1; possible D gene TRBD1, 5 bases. Germline loops: CDR1 LGHNA, CDR2 YSLEER. Trimming took 4 bases from V and 7 from J, leaving 14 bases between them. This CDR3 has 14 residues. The CDR3 sequence: CASSPVGRQNEQFF. The CDR3 DNA sequence: TGCGCCAGCAGCCCGGTGGGCAGACAGAATGAGCAGTTCTTC.

The rearrangement links TRBV2 to TRBJ2-7, with 9 bases matching TRBD1. With 6 bases clipped from V and 6 bases from J, the junction kept 6 bases outside the gene matches. The CDR3 totals 13 residues. The germline V gene has CDR1 SNHLY and CDR2 FYNNEI. In nucleotides, the CDR3 is TGTGCCAGCAGGCCTGGGACAGGGCGCGAGCAGTACTTC. It is translated as CASRPGTGREQYF.

This chain links TRBV5-1 with TRBJ1-1; D unresolved. This CDR3 region has 14 residues. Deletions cut 2 bases from V and 1 base from J, with 9 bases between. Looked up from germline, CDR1 is SGHRS and CDR2 is YFSETQ. CDR3 nucleotides: TGCGCCAGCAGCTTTCAGATTGCGAACACTGAAGCTTTCTTT. Its translation: CASSFQIANTEAFF.

The rearrangement uses TRBV19 and TRBJ2-5, with 8 bases matching TRBD1. The germline gives CDR1 LNHDA, CDR2 SQIVND (reference sequence). V was clipped by 4 bases and J by 4 bases; unmatched bases: 11. This CDR3 is 16 amino acids long. The CDR3 loop reads CASSKGTGQGLETQYF. CDR3 nucleotide sequence: TGTGCCAGTAGTAAGGGAACAGGACAGGGACTAGAGACCCAGTACTTC.

The V and J genes are TRBV2 and TRBJ2-1; no reliable D call. Trimming removed 2 bases at V and 0 bases at J, with 8 bases between. CDR1 is SNHLY, CDR2 FYNNEI, per germline. This CDR3 is built from 15 residues. In DNA form, the CDR3 reads TGTGCCAGCAGTGAATTGCCAAGCTCCTACAATGAGCAGTTCTTC. The encoded protein is CASSELPSSYNEQFF. Based on the CDR3 plus reference TRBV2 and TRBJ2-1, the full variable domain is EPEVTQTPSHQVTQMGQEVILRCVPISNHLYFYWYRQILGQKVEFLVSFYNNEISEKSEIFDDQFSVERPDGSNFTLKIRSTKLEDSAMYFCASSELPSSYNEQFFGPGTRLTVL.

The V and J genes are TRBV27 and TRBJ2-1; D possibly corresponds to TRBD1 (6 bases). This CDR3 has 15 residues. Trimming shortened V by 6 bases and J by 7 bases, and 19 bases separated the two germline ends. The germline gives CDR1 MNHEY, CDR2 SMNVEV (reference sequence). The CDR3 sequence is CASSRAWDIGNEQFF. Here the CDR3 DNA reads TGTGCCAGCAGCCGAGCGTGGGACATTGGAAATGAGCAGTTCTTC.

The chain is built from TRBV27 and TRBJ1-2, with 9 bases that match TRBD1. Germline loops: CDR1 MNHEY, CDR2 SMNVEV (reference sequence). V shed 5 bases, J shed 7 bases, and the junction held 17 bases outside the gene matches. There are 17 residues in the CDR3. CDR3 in amino acids: CASSPLRGQGLRSGYTF. Here the CDR3 DNA reads TGTGCCAGCAGTCCCCTCAGAGGACAGGGGCTAAGGAGTGGCTACACCTTC.

About this clone: The germline gene is not matched at one end of the junction; a read error may be the cause. At the DNA level, this CDR3 is encoded by other sequences in the same sample as well. This chain joins TRBV6-1 and TRBJ1-4; D unresolved. The CDR3 is 13 residues long. Germline lookup yields CDR1 MNHNS and CDR2 SASEGT. The CDR3 spells CASSSGSNEKLFF. DNA of the CDR3: TGTGCTAGCAGTTCCGGTAGTAATGAAAAACTGTTTTTT.

The rearrangement uses TRBV5-4 and TRBJ2-7; tentatively, D is TRBD1 (6 bases). V lost 3 bases, J lost 0 bases, and 10 bases lay in between. The CDR3 contains 14 residues. Germline lookup yields CDR1 SGHNT and CDR2 YYREEE (reference sequence). Here the CDR3 reads CASSSTGTSYEQYF. For the CDR3, the DNA is TGTGCCAGCAGCTCGACAGGAACCTCCTACGAGCAGTACTTC.

The V call is TRBV19, the J call TRBJ2-7; 9 bases line up with TRBD1. Trimming cost V 6 bases and J 3 bases; bases outside gene matches: 9. The CDR3 spans 15 residues. CDR1 is LNHDA, CDR2 SQIVND, per germline (reference sequence). In DNA, the CDR3 is TGTGCCAGTAGCCCCGGACAGGGGAATATCTACGAGCAGTACTTC. This codes for CASSPGQGNIYEQYF.

The chain is built from TRBV7-3 and TRBJ1-2; D not resolved. Germline V gives CDR1 SGHTA, CDR2 FQGTGA. The CDR3 sequence is 12 residues long. The V end was cut by 4 bases, the J end by 2 bases, with 5 bases between. CDR3 amino acids: CASSYKNYGYTF. In DNA form, the CDR3 reads TGTGCCAGCAGCTATAAGAACTATGGCTACACCTTC.

This clone came up once. The chain combines TRBV5-4 with TRBJ1-5, with D possibly TRBD1 on 5 matching bases. Trimming cost V 0 bases and J 3 bases, with 10 bases left between them. This CDR3 contains 15 residues. Per the germline V gene, CDR1 is SGHNT and CDR2 is YYREEE (reference sequence). The CDR3 sequence is CASSLGRGPNQPQHF. The CDR3 bases are TGTGCCAGCAGCTTGGGTAGGGGTCCCAATCAGCCCCAGCATTTT.